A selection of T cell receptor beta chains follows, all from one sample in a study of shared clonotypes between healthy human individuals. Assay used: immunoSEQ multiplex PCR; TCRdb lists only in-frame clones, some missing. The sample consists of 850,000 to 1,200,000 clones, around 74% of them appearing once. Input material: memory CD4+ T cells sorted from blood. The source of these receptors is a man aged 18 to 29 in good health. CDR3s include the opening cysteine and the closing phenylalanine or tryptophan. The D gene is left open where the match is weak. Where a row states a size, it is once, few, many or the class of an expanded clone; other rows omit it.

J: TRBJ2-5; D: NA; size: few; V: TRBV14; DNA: TGTGCCAGCAGCCAAGAGCTCGGGACCAGTGGGACAAGGGAGACCCAGTACTTC; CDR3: CASSQELGTSGTRETQYF
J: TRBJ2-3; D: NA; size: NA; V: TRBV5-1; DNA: TGCGCCAGCAGCAGTGCCCGGGCCCACCTCACAGATACGCAGTATTTT; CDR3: CASSSARAHLTDTQYF
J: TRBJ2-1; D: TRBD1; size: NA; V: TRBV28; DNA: TGTGCCAGCAGTTCGACAGGGTCAGTTGGTGAGCAGTTCTTC; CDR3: CASSSTGSVGEQFF
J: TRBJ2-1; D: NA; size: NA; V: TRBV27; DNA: TGTGCCAGCAGTTTATTGGGGGGTTGGGGCTCCTACAATGAGCAGTTCTTC; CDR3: CASSLLGGWGSYNEQFF
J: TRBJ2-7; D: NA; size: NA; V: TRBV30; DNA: TGTGCCTGGAGTGTTGGGCGGACCTACGAGCAGTACTTC; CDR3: CAWSVGRTYEQYF
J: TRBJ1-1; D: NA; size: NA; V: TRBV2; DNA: TGTGCCAGCAGTGCAGGGGCCCTAGGGACTGAAGCTTTCTTT; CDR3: CASSAGALGTEAFF
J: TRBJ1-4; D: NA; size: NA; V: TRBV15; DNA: TGTGCCACCAGCAGACAAGACAGGATGGGGGAAAAACTGTTTTTT; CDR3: CATSRQDRMGEKLFF
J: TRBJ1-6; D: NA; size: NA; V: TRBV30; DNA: TGTGCCTGGAGTCAACTGGCGGGTCCGAGTTCACCCCTCCACTTT; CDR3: CAWSQLAGPSSPLHF
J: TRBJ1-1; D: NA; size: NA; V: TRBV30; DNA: TGTGCCTGGAGTTATGGCACAAACACTGAAGCTTTCTTT; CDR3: CAWSYGTNTEAFF
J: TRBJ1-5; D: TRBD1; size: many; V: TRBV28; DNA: TGTGCCAGCAGGTCGCCGGGACAGGGGGAGCCCCAGCATTTT; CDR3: CASRSPGQGEPQHF
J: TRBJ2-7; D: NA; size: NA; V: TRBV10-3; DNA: TGTGCCATCAGTGAGCTGGGAGGCTACGAGCAGTACTTC; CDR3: CAISELGGYEQYF
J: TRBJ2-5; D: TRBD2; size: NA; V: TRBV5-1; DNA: TGCGCCAGCAGCGGAGGACTAGCGGGGGGGCCTTTTCAAGAGACCCAGTACTTC; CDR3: CASSGGLAGGPFQETQYF
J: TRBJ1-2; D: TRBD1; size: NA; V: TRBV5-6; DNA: TGTGCCAGCAGAGACAGGGGGCTAGTTGGCTACACCTTC; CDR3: CASRDRGLVGYTF
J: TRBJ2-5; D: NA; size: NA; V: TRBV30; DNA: TGTGCCTGGAGCGGGGGGCCGAAAGAGACCCAGTACTTC; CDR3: CAWSGGPKETQYF